This T cell receptor beta chain was retrieved from a study of somatic mutations in cytotoxic T cells in rheumatoid arthritis. At the level of the study: Patient blood (approximately 30 ml EDTA) was drawn right after diagnosis, before any treatment. Selected T-cell populations stained with V beta antibodies were isolated by flow sorting to nearly 100% purity; these included V beta1+ cells subjected to TCRB sequencing.

From germline, CDR1 is MNHEY and CDR2 SMNVEV (reference sequence). The CDR3 has 17 residues. V shed 3 bases and J shed 1 base, with 16 bases lying between them. Study-level results: In the expanded CD8+ clones, the antigen targets remained unknown. Unlike healthy controls, rheumatoid arthritis patients had CD8+ clonality that increased with age.

Notes on this clone: Its antigen is as yet unknown.

Clones were sequenced by immunoSEQ multiplex PCR, and TCRdb holds only the in-frame ones, with some missing. The sample carries around 16,000 clones, approximately 79% recorded once. This receptor was taken from an adult with rheumatoid arthritis. The specimen was CD8+ T cells sorted from blood. The rearrangement links TRBV27 to TRBJ1-5; D perhaps matches TRBD1 (6 bases). CDR3 amino acids: CASSLGPVGQSNQPQHF. The CDR3 DNA reads TGTGCCAGCAGTTTGGGGCCCGTCGGACAGAGCAATCAGCCCCAGCATTTT.